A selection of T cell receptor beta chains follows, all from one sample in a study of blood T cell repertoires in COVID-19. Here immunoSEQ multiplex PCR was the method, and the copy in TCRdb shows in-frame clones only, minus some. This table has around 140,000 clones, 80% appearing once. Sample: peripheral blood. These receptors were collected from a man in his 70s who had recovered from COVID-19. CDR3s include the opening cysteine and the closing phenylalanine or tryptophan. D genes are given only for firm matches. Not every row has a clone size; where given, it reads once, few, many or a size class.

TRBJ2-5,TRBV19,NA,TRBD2,TGTGCCAGTAGTCCCGGGACTAGTCGGGGGGAGACCCAGTACTTC,CASSPGTSRGETQYF
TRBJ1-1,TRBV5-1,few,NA,TGCGCCAGCAGCTTTAGGGGGAGCTTCGACACTGAAGCTTTCTTT,CASSFRGSFDTEAFF
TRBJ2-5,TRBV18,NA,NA,TGTGCCAGCTCACCACCGGAGCAAGAGACCCAGTACTTC,CASSPPEQETQYF
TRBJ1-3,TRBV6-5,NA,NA,TGTGCCAGCAGGCCAGGGGACATCTCTGGAAACACCATATATTTT,CASRPGDISGNTIYF
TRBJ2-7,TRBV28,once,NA,TGTGCCAGCAGTCCCGGGACATCGGTTAGCTCCTACGAGCAGTACTTC,CASSPGTSVSSYEQYF
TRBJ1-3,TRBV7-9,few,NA,TGTGCCGCAGGTACACATGGAAACACCATATATTTT,CAAGTHGNTIYF
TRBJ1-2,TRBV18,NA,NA,TGTGCCAGCTCACCTGGGCCATCGTGGGACTATGGCTACACCTTC,CASSPGPSWDYGYTF
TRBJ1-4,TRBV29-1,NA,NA,TGCAGCGTTGGAGCTGCAACTAATGAAAAACTGTTTTTT,CSVGAATNEKLFF
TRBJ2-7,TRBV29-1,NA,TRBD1,TGCAGCGCCACCGGGACAGGGGGCTACGAGCAGTACTTC,CSATGTGGYEQYF
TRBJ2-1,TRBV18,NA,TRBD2,TGTGCCAGCTCACCCCGGACTAGCGGGAGGTTCCACAATGAGCAGTTCTTC,CASSPRTSGRFHNEQFF
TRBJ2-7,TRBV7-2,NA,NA,TGTGCCAGCAGCTTAGAGGTTGTGCAGGGTCGAGAGCAGTACTTC,CASSLEVVQGREQYF
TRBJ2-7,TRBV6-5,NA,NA,TGTGCCAGCCGTCGGGGAAAGGGCGAGCAGTACTTC,CASRRGKGEQYF
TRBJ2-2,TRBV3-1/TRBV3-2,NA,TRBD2,TGTGCCAGCAGCCAATCCGGGACTAGCGACACCGGGGAGCTGTTTTTT,CASSQSGTSDTGELFF
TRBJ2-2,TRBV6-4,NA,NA,TGTGCCAGCAGTGAGACACCTATCACCGGGGAGCTGTTTTTT,CASSETPITGELFF
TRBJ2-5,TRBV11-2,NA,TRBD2,TGTGCCAGCAGCTCTGGACTAGCTCTGGAGACCCAGTACTTC,CASSSGLALETQYF
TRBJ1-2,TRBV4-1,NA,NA,TGCGCCAGCAGCCAAGATCGGGGACTCTGGAGGGGTGGCTACACCTTC,CASSQDRGLWRGGYTF
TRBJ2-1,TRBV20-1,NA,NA,TGCAGTGCTAGAGATCGGGATGAGCAGTTCTTC,CSARDRDEQFF
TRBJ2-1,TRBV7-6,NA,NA,TGTGCCAGCAGCACCACAAGACTCAATGAGCAGTTCTTC,CASSTTRLNEQFF
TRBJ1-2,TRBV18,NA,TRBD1,TGTGCCAGCTCACTTAACCGGGACAGGGGTCCTGATGGCTACACCTTC,CASSLNRDRGPDGYTF
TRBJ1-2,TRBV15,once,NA,TGTGCCACCAGCAGAATAGACAGCTATGGCTACACCTTC,CATSRIDSYGYTF
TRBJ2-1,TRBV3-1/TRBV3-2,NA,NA,TGTGCCAGCAGCCAAGACCCGGTCGATGAGCAGTTCTTC,CASSQDPVDEQFF
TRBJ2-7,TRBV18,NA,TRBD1,TGTGCCAGCTCACCACGGGACAGGGGGCCTGGGGGATTCTCCTACGAGCAGTACTTC,CASSPRDRGPGGFSYEQYF
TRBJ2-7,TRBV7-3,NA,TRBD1,TGTGCCAGCAGCCCCGGACAGGGGAGGACCTACGAGCAGTACTTC,CASSPGQGRTYEQYF
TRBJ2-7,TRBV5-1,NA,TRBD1,TGCGCCAGCAGCTTGGGGGACAGAATCTACGAGCAGTACTTC,CASSLGDRIYEQYF
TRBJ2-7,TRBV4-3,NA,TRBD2,TGCGCCAGCAGCCGCGAACTAGCGGGAGGCGGCGAGCAGTACTTC,CASSRELAGGGEQYF
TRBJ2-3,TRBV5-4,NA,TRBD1,TGTGCCAGCAGCACCGGACAGGGGGCCACAGATACGCAGTATTTT,CASSTGQGATDTQYF
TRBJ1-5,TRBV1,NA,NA,TGCACCAGCAGCCCGTGGGCAGGGGGTCAGCCGAAGGCGCAGCCCCAGCATTTT,CTSSPWAGGQPKAQPQHF
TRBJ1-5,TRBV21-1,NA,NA,TGTGCCAGCGGACAGAATTATCAGCCCCAGCATTTT,CASGQNYQPQHF
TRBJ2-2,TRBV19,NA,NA,TGTGCCAGTAGTATCCAGCGGAACACCGGGGAGCTGTTTTTT,CASSIQRNTGELFF
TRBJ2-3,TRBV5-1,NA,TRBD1,TGCGCCAGCAGCCAGGGACAGTCCAGATGGGATACGCAGTATTTT,CASSQGQSRWDTQYF
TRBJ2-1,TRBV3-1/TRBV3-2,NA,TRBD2,TGTGCCAGCAGCCGCACAGGACTAGCGGGAGCACCGCTTAATGGGAATGAGCAGTTCTTC,CASSRTGLAGAPLNGNEQFF
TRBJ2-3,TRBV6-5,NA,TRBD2,TGTGCCAGCAGTAGGTCGGGAGGCGGCACAGATACGCAGTATTTT,CASSRSGGGTDTQYF
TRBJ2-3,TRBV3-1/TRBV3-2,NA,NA,TGTGCCAGCAGCCAGGACTGGCCGGCGAATACGCAGTATTTT,CASSQDWPANTQYF
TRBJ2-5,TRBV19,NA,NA,TGTGCCAGTAGCAAACGTAGCGGCAGAGTTCAAGAGACCCAGTACTTC,CASSKRSGRVQETQYF
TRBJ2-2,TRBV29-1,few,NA,TGCAGCGCCGAACGGCAGACTAACACCGGGGAGCTGTTTTTT,CSAERQTNTGELFF
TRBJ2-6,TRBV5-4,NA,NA,TGTGCCAGCAGCCGAACAGGGCTCAACGTCCTGACTTTC,CASSRTGLNVLTF
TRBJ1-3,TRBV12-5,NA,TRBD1,TGTGCTAGAAGAATAGAGGCCAGGGACAGCCTATCCCCTCCTGGAAACACCATATATTTT,CARRIEARDSLSPPGNTIYF
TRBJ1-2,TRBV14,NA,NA,TGTGCCAGCAGCCAAGGAATGGGGCTCTATGGCTACACCTTC,CASSQGMGLYGYTF
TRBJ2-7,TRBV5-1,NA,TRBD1,TGCGCCAGCAGCTTGAAGTCACAGGGGGCATACGAGCAGTACTTC,CASSLKSQGAYEQYF
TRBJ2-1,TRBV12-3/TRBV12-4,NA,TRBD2,TGTGCCAGCCGCGGGAGGGATGAGCAGTTCTTC,CASRGRDEQFF
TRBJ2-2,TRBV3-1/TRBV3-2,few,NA,TGTGCCAGCAGCCCTCGGGGGGCATTTGGGGAGCTGTTTTTT,CASSPRGAFGELFF
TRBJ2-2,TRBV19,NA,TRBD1,TGTGCCAGTAGTCGGGACAGACCAAACACCGGGGAGCTGTTTTTT,CASSRDRPNTGELFF
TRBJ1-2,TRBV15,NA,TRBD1,TGTGCCACCAGCAGGACCGGGACAGACTATGGCTACACCTTC,CATSRTGTDYGYTF
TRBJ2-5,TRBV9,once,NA,TGTGCCAGCAGCGTAGCGGGAAAGGAGACCCAGTACTTC,CASSVAGKETQYF
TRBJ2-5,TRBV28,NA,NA,TGTGCCAGCAGTTTAGCGTCTATGAAAGAGACCCAGTACTTC,CASSLASMKETQYF
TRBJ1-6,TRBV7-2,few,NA,TGTGCCAGCAGCCCCACGGGTTCACCCCTCCACTTT,CASSPTGSPLHF
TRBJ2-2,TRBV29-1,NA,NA,TGCAGCGTGGGGGGACAGCTTAACACCGGGGAGCTGTTTTTT,CSVGGQLNTGELFF
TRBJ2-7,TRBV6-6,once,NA,TGTGCCAGCAGTCAGGGGGGGCCCTCCTACGAGCAGTACTTC,CASSQGGPSYEQYF